This entry concerns a single T cell receptor beta chain. Its recognized antigen is unknown. The input lacks base qualities; no much larger clone sits a single base away. Libraries came from the immunoSEQ multiplex PCR assay. A mixture of 60 forward primers for TCR Vbeta segments and 13 reverse primers for TCR Jbeta segments was used in the multiplex PCR. The CDR3 region of rearranged TCR beta genes was amplified from genomic DNA by a multiplex PCR assay. On the Illumina HiSeq System, the amplified TCR beta libraries were sequenced as 87-base-pair reads. From the authors' description of their analysis: A later analysis counted tens of millions of unique TCR beta chains across the 550 to 750 repertoires, and 10 million to 11 million of these chains were shared by at least two donors. Raw reads were error-corrected and collapsed into unique sequences by a nearest-neighbor algorithm in which closely related sequences were merged to remove PCR and sequencing errors. To assign V, D and J gene segments, CDR3 sequences were aligned to IMGT reference sequences. For a sequence to be retained, a match of at least six nucleotides to both a V gene segment and a J gene segment was required. A rearrangement counted as productive if the CDR3 had no stop codons and remained in frame with V and J, and every other rearrangement counted as non-productive. Following IMGT convention, CDR3 was defined as the stretch from the second conserved V-encoded cysteine to the conserved J-encoded phenylalanine. The earlier analysis of 500 to 750 of the donors excluded any sequence lacking an unambiguous match to a single V gene segment. An earlier analysis of around 600 of the donors classified V segments as functional when productive rearrangements were above 56.7% and as segregating when the standard deviation between donors was above 5%. To diagnose cytomegalovirus status from the catalog of TCR beta chain sequences, a statistical classification framework was built. A later analysis assigned V and J genes by comparing TCR nucleotide sequences with IMGT/GENE-DB human TR gene sequences. A later analysis assigned CDR3 sequences and most-parsimonious VDJ recombination scenarios with the TCRdist pipeline. A later analysis defined each TCR beta chain by its CDR3 amino acid sequence plus V-gene family, and excluded reads lacking a unique V-gene family. As a way to deal with suspected cross-contamination and a sequencing artifact, a later analysis dropped hundreds of nucleotide sequences that were highly shared and had low generation probability. In a later analysis, a clonal expansion index for each public chain was calculated from normalized within-repertoire ranks of inferred template counts. In a later analysis, generation probabilities were computed using a VDJ recombination model fitted to out-of-frame rearrangements, and the results were checked against IGoR. In a later analysis, hypergeometric tests were used to score TCR-TCR, TCR-HLA and TCR-CMV co-occurrence, with a repertoire-size bias correction applied to TCR pairs. To estimate false discovery rates, a later analysis permuted the HLA or CMV assignments 20 times. In a later analysis, co-occurring TCRs were grouped using DBSCAN, and TCRdist sequence similarity was added for clustering within HLA-allele-positive subsets. For co-occurrence clustering, repertoires with fewer than 30,000 or more than 120,000 public chains were excluded, along with 4 to 6 repertoires with anomalous nucleotide sharing. Not all clones reach the TCRdb copy of this immuneACCESS table, which keeps in-frame sequences only. Checked studies attribute under half of the gap to unresolved V genes and leave the rest unexplained. Clone size and V and J calls were adopted from that table, with D and trimming inferred from the DNA. This sample gives approximately 80,000 clones in total; around 68% of them show up just once. Of the sample, around 22% is held by the ten largest clones.

The data stem from a study of cytomegalovirus exposure and HLA in healthy donors (dated by TCRdb to 2016 to 2017). Some background on the complete study: An earlier analysis of roughly 610 of the donors reported about 260 Gb of sequence data and 100 million to 120 million unique TCR beta sequences obtained from about 179 million T cells. All discovery cohort repertoires had been generated on a single sequencing platform. The study was designed to test whether signatures of past pathogen exposure could be identified by cataloging public T cell receptors. To predict cytomegalovirus infection status, the study combined high-throughput TCR immunosequencing, statistical association of individual TCRs with disease status, and machine learning. An earlier analysis of 587 of the donors used high-throughput TCR beta sequencing to judge whether each TCR beta V gene segment behaved as functional or pseudogenic. Among about 400 genotyped donors of the cohort, an average of approximately 220,000 unique TCR beta nucleotide sequences was sequenced per donor, of which about 20% were non-productive. Besides the first cohort of roughly 660 subjects, a separate validation cohort made up of over a hundred different subjects was used. Using immunosequencing, the study profiled T cell repertoires from some 670 subjects and related those repertoires to cytomegalovirus serostatus. To study patterns of TCR occurrence, a later analysis re-analyzed previously published TCR beta repertoires from 666 donors and added high-resolution HLA genotyping. Around 320 gigabases of sequencing data and approximately 93 million unique TCR sequences were included in an early release covering roughly 600 HLA-typed donors. Genome-wide SNP genotypes for about 65% of the 666 donors were used in a later genetic analysis, which treated that subset as a discovery cohort. Typing coverage varied by locus: roughly 629-640 donors for A, B, C, DRB1 and DQB1; roughly 510 for DQA1; nearly 610 for DPA1; roughly 450 for DPB1. The later analysis used no new phenotypic data to find candidate immune exposures, relying instead on TCR beta sequences and their occurrence across donors. Because of strong linkage in the cohort, four to six DR-DQ haplotypes were treated as single units for association and clustering. Donor age, sex, ethnicity and CMV serostatus were compiled alongside the repertoire data. HLA typing included class I and class II loci at four-digit resolution. The genetic ancestry cluster associated with self-reported Caucasian donors included over 80% of the roughly 410 genotyped donors.

The cohort was made up of 650 to 700 healthy bone marrow donors. At the time of sampling, every cohort member was nominally healthy, though immune exposures that went unrecorded were likely present. The donor was CMV seropositive and was included in the group of 289 seropositive cohort members. Every donor gave a peripheral blood sample, and the peripheral blood mononuclear cells from that sample were used for TCR beta sequencing. Genomic DNA was extracted from the blood cell samples with the Qiagen DNeasy Blood Extraction Kit. Findings and caveats that apply to the study as a whole: According to the authors, the approach could potentially be generalized to other disease states and immunological phenotypes. According to a later genetic analysis, donors in an Asian-associated ancestry cluster had fewer N-insertions in productive TCRs than the roughly 660-donor mean. Linkage disequilibrium might explain the correlated functional status among segregating V segments, but an unknown experimental factor could not be ruled out. The classifier was reported to diagnose cytomegalovirus status with high specificity and sensitivity in both the original cohort and the validation cohort. Assigning TCR associations to individual alleles was difficult when HLA alleles, especially DR and DQ, strongly co-occurred. In a later genetic analysis, a missense DCLRE1C variant was associated with V-gene and J-gene trimming of TCR beta chains, and the association was replicated in an independent cohort. The sequencing pipeline was judged likely to have produced a cluster of highly shared sequence variants as a technical artifact. In a later analysis, several top co-occurrence clusters were reported to appear linked to parvovirus B19, influenza, CMV and Epstein-Barr virus. In a later analysis, HLA-associated TCR beta chains showed more clonal expansion and lower generation probabilities than non-associated chains that were equally common. The only immune exposure information available for the cohort was CMV serostatus. Presence/absence analyses assumed roughly uniform sequencing depth across donors, an assumption that may not hold. In this cohort, only TCR beta chains were sequenced, and detectable features were limited by the absence of alpha or paired-chain data. A further reported finding was that TCR beta sequences accurately predicted the HLA-A and HLA-B alleles for most subjects in the first cohort. In the study, around 150 TCR beta chains were listed as associated with cytomegalovirus. In a later analysis, the rate of TCR association differed among HLA loci, with DRB1 alleles having the most associated TCRs and HLA-C alleles having the fewest. Around 16 rarely observed V segments, including chromosome 9 orphons, were excluded from the earlier analysis of a few hundred of the donors because counts were too low. Because some donors lacked HLA typing at each locus, the association tests relied only on the typed subset. A few of the identified cytomegalovirus-associated TCR beta chains were confirmed in vitro to be specific for cytomegalovirus antigens. In a later analysis, most CMV-associated TCR beta chains were found to appear HLA-restricted, with HLA associations seemingly driven largely by CMV exposure. In an earlier analysis of fewer than 700 of the donors, most TCR beta V segments appeared in productive rearrangements about 90% or about 30% of the time, broadly matching IMGT annotations. A later analysis associated 15,000 to 20,000 TCR beta sequences with specific HLA alleles at a false discovery rate of 0.05. Across donors, most TCR sequences were observed very rarely, whereas some public TCRs were present in many individuals.

Sequencing was carried out using PBMCs. This sequence originates from a man in his thirties or forties in good health and CMV-seropositive.

The nucleotides are TGCAGCGTTGAAGGAGGAGAAGGGGGTTGGGAAAAACTGTTTTTT. Protein translation: CSVEGGEGGWEKLFF. Recombination linked TRBV29-1 to TRBJ1-4; TRBD1 is perhaps the D gene, given 6 matching bases. In the germline V gene, CDR1 corresponds to SQVTM and CDR2 to ANQGSEA. The V end loses 1 base and the J end loses 8 bases, and a stretch of 17 bases separates them. Spanning cysteine to phenylalanine, the CDR3 consists of 15 amino acids. Only the CDR3 region is kept as DNA, spanning 45 bases read in frame from base 1.